The 9 T cell receptor beta chains below come from one sample, sequenced in a study of CD8 T cells in ankylosing spondylitis. TCRdb processed the 5' RACE reads anew with MiXCR; each CDR3 protein has one entry. The profile shows some 33,000 distinct CDR3 sequences, 14% of them singletons. Material for sequencing was blood. The receptors were sampled from a male donor with ankylosing spondylitis or in good health (not recorded which).

This clonotype was counted between two and nine times. The chain has TRBV11-2 and TRBJ2-2; D is undetermined. The V end was cut by 0 bases, the J end by 6 bases, with 8 bases between. The CDR3 sequence is 14 residues long. CDR1 SGHAT and CDR2 FQNNGV come from the germline V gene. CDR3 sequence reads: CASSLDRPPGELFF. The CDR3, as DNA: TGTGCCAGCAGCTTAGATCGACCCCCCGGGGAGCTGTTTTTT.

The chain uses TRBV12-3 or TRBV12-4 and TRBJ1-5; no definite D call. CDR3 size: 17 residues. V was cut by 2 bases and J by 2 bases, with 16 bases left in between. CDR3 DNA sequence: TGTGCCAGCAGTTTAAGTAGCGGTTATGAGGGCAATCAGCCCCAGCATTTT. Amino acids: CASSLSSGYEGNQPQHF.

This chain connects TRBV7-8 to TRBJ1-1, with D unresolved. The CDR3 runs to 11 residues. The germline CDR1 and CDR2 sequences are SGHVS and FQNEAQ. Trimming cost V 2 bases and J 5 bases, with 3 bases left between them. DNA for the CDR3: TGTGCCAGCAGCTTACAAACTGAAGCTTTCTTT. This encodes CASSLQTEAFF.

V gene TRBV29-1 combines with J gene TRBJ2-1; the D gene is possibly TRBD1 (6 bases). The CDR3 consists of 13 residues. Germline V gene lookup returns CDR1 SQVTM and CDR2 ANQGSEA. Trimming cost V 1 base and J 2 bases, with 6 bases left between them. The CDR3 is CSVEGTAYNEQFF. For the CDR3, the DNA is TGCAGCGTTGAAGGGACAGCCTACAATGAGCAGTTCTTC.

The sample holds a few counts of this clonotype. The chain is built from TRBV9 and TRBJ2-1; no reliable D call. V dropped 5 bases and J dropped 7 bases, with 16 bases sitting between them. Germline V gives CDR1 SGDLS, CDR2 YYNGEE. The CDR3 extends over 14 amino acids. The CDR3 DNA reads as TGTGCCAGCAGTGGGCTGCTTATGGGAAATGAGCAGTTCTTC. As protein: CASSGLLMGNEQFF. The variable domain in full, completed from reference TRBV9 and TRBJ2-1, reads DSGVTQTPKHLITATGQRVTLRCSPRSGDLSVYWYQQSLDQGLQFLIQYYNGEERAKGNILERFSAQQFPDLHSELNLSSLELGDSALYFCASSGLLMGNEQFFGPGTRLTVL.

This clonotype appeared a few times. V and J are TRBV10-2 and TRBJ2-3; 10 nucleotides match TRBD2. The V gene's germline CDR1 is WSHSY and CDR2 SAAADI. The CDR3 is 15 amino acids. The trim removed 2 bases at V and 2 bases at J, leaving 1 base unmatched. Here the CDR3 reads CASSETSGVTDTQYF. CDR3 nucleotides: TGCGCCAGCAGTGAGACTAGCGGGGTCACAGATACGCAGTATTTT.

The V and J genes are TRBV5-1 and TRBJ2-2; weak D call: TRBD2 (5 bases). This CDR3 is 15 amino acids long. Trimming pared 3 bases from V and 6 bases from J, leaving 15 bases between. Germline CDR1 reads SGHRS; CDR2 reads YFSETQ. The CDR3: CASSSPGSRPGELFF. The CDR3 DNA reads TGCGCCAGCAGCTCGCCGGGATCTCGTCCCGGGGAGCTGTTTTTT. The entire variable domain, with the rest obtained from reference TRBV5-1 and TRBJ2-2, is as follows: KAGVTQTPRYLIKTRGQQVTLSCSPISGHRSVSWYQQTPGQGLQFLFEYFSETQRNKGNFPGRFSGRQFSNSRSEMNVSTLELGDSALYLCASSSPGSRPGELFFGEGSRLTVL.

This clonotype was found a few times. V usage is TRBV28 and J usage is TRBJ2-3; D may correspond to TRBD1 or TRBD2 (6 bases each). The CDR3 has 12 amino acids. Germline V gene data show CDR1 as MDHEN and CDR2 as SYDVKM. With 2 bases removed from V and 8 bases from J, the gap between germline ends came to 8 bases. The CDR3 nucleotides read TGTGCCAGCAGTTTAACGGGGGCTACGCAGTATTTT. Its protein is CASSLTGATQYF.

V is TRBV5-1 and J is TRBJ2-2; no definite D call. With 5 bases removed from V and 6 bases from J, the gap between germline ends came to 8 bases. The CDR3 spans 12 residues. Germline-derived CDR1 and CDR2 are SGHRS and YFSETQ. The CDR3, as DNA: TGCGCCAGCAGGTCCCCAGCCGGGGAGCTGTTTTTT. Amino acid sequence: CASRSPAGELFF.